Only one count was recorded for the clone carrying this TCR beta chain. This sample is drawn from a study of blood T cell repertoires in COVID-19. Across the whole study: Acute and convalescent COVID-19 specimens originated in the United States, Italy and Spain. The analysed material was cDNA or gDNA that came from T cells, B-cell-depleted T cells, or PBMCs.

Study processing details: The assay estimated nucleated cells by amplifying reference gene primers. Profiled with immunoSEQ multiplex PCR; TCRdb holds only in-frame clones, not every one. Clonal size and the V and J genes are those of that table, whereas D and trimming came from the DNA. The sample carries 91,000 or so clones, around 84% recorded once. Sequenced material: peripheral blood. This clonotype originated in a woman in her sixties in a cohort sampled during active or convalescent COVID-19.

CDR3 nucleotides: TGTGCCAGCAGTTTCGGACAGGGGTTCACAGATACGCAGTATTTT. It translates to CASSFGQGFTDTQYF. The gene calls are TRBV27 and TRBJ2-3, with 9 bases fitting TRBD1. Germline CDR1 MNHEY, CDR2 SMNVEV (reference sequence). J was trimmed by 2 bases and V by 3 bases; bases with no gene match: 3. The CDR3 spans 15 residues.